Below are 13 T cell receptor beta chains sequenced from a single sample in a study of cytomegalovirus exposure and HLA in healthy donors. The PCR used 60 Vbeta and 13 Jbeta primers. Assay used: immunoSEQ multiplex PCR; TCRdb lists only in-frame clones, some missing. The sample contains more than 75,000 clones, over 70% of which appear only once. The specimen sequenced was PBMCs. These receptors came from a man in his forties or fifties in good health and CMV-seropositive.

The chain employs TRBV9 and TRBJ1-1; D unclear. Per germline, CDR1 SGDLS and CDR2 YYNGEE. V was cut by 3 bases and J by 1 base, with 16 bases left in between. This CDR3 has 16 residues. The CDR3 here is CASSATSGYGNTEAFF. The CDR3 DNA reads TGTGCCAGCAGCGCCACTTCAGGATACGGGAACACTGAAGCTTTCTTT. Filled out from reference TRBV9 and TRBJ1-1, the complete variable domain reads DSGVTQTPKHLITATGQRVTLRCSPRSGDLSVYWYQQSLDQGLQFLIQYYNGEERAKGNILERFSAQQFPDLHSELNLSSLELGDSALYFCASSATSGYGNTEAFFGQGTRLTVV.

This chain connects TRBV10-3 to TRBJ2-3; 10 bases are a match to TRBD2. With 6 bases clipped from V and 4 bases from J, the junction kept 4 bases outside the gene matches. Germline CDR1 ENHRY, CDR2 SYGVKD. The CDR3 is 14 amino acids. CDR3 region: CAISLAGDSDTQYF. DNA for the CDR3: TGTGCCATCAGCCTAGCGGGAGACTCAGATACGCAGTATTTT.

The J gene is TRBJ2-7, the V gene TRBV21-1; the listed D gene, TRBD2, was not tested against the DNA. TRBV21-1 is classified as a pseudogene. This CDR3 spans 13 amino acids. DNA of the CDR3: TGTGCCAGCAGATCCGGGACTGAATACGAGCAGTACTTC. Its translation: CASRSGTEYEQYF.

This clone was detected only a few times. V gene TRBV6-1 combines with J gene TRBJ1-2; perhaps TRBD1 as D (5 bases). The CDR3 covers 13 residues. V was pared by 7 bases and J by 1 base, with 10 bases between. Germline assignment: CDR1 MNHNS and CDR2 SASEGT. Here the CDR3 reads CASTVTVNYGYTF. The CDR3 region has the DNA TGTGCCAGCACTGTGACAGTTAACTATGGCTACACCTTC.

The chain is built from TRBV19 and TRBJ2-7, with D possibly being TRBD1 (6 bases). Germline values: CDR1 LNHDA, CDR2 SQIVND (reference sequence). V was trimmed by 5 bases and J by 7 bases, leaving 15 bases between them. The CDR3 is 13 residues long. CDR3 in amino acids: CASSRGGADEQYF. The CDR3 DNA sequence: TGTGCCAGTAGTCGTGGGGGCGCGGATGAGCAGTACTTC. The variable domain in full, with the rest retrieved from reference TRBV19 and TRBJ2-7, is DGGITQSPKYLFRKEGQNVTLSCEQNLNHDAMYWYRQDPGQGLRLIYYSQIVNDFQKGDIAEGYSVSREKKESFPLTVTSAQKNPTAFYLCASSRGGADEQYFGPGTRLTVT.

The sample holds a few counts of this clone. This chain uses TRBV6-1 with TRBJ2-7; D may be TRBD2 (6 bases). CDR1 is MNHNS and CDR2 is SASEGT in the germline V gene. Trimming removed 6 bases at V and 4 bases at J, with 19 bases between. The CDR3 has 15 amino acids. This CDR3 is CASSAGTLRFYEQYF. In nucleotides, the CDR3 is TGTGCCAGCAGCGCCGGGACTCTCCGATTTTACGAGCAGTACTTC.

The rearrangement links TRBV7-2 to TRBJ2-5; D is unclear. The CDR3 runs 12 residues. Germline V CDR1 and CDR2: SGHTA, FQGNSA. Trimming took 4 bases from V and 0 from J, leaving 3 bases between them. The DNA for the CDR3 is TGTGCCAGCAGCTCGTACCAAGAGACCCAGTACTTC. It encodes CASSSYQETQYF.

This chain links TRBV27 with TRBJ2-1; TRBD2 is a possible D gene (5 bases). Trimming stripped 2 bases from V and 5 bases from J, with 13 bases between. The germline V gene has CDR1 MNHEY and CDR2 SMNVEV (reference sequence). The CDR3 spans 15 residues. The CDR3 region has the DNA TGTGCCAGCAGTTTAGGGCGGGCGGTAAACAATGAGCAGTTCTTC. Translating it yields CASSLGRAVNNEQFF.

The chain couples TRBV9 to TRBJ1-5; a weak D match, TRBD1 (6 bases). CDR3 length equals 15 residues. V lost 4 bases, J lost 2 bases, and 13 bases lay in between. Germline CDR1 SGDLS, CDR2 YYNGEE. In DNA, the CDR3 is TGTGCCAGCAGCCCAGGGGCTTTGGGCAATCAGCCCCAGCATTTT. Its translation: CASSPGALGNQPQHF.

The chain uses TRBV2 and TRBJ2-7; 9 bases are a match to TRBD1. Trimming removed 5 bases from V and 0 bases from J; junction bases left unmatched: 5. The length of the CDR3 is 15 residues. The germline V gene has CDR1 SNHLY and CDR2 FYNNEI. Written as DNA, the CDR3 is TGTGCCAGCAGTCCCAGACAGGGGGACTCCTACGAGCAGTACTTC. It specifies CASSPRQGDSYEQYF.

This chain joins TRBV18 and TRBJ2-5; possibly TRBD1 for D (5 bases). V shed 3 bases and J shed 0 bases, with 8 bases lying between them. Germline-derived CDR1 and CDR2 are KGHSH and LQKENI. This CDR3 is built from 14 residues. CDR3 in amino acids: CASSPQGNQETQYF. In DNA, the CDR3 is TGTGCCAGCTCACCTCAGGGTAACCAAGAGACCCAGTACTTC.

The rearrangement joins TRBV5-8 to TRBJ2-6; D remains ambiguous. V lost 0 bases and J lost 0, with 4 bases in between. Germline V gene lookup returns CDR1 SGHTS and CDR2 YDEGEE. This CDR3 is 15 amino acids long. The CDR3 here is CASSLGSSGANVLTF. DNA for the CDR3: TGTGCCAGCAGCTTGGGTAGCTCTGGGGCCAACGTCCTGACTTTC.

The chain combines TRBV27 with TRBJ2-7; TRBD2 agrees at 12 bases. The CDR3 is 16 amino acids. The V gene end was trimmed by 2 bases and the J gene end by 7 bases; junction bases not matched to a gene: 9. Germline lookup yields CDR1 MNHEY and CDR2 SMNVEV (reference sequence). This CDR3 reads CASSLLAGGPLPEQYF. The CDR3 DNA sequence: TGTGCCAGCAGTTTACTAGCGGGAGGGCCTCTGCCTGAGCAGTACTTC.